The 2 T cell receptor beta chains below all came from one sample that was sequenced in a study of T cell responses to AZD1222 COVID-19 vaccine. Profiled with immunoSEQ multiplex PCR; TCRdb holds only in-frame clones, not every one. Found here are under 200,000 clones, over 90% of them singletons; the top ten hold approximately 4%. The material sequenced was peripheral blood, taken on day 0 of AZD1222 vaccination. The source is an adult in good health.

The CDR3 nucleotides are TGTGCCAGCAGTGAACTAGCGGGAGTAAACGGGGAGCTGTTTTTT. It specifies CASSELAGVNGELFF. The J gene is TRBJ2-2, the V gene TRBV6-1, with TRBD2 identical over 10 bases. CDR1 and CDR2 from the germline V gene are MNHNS and SASEGT. Germline trimming cut 2 bases from V and 7 bases from J; bases unmatched to any gene: 4. The CDR3 spans 15 residues.

The rearrangement uses TRBV7-9 and TRBJ1-3; D unresolved. Germline assignment: CDR1 SEHNR and CDR2 FQNEAQ (reference sequence). Trimming cost V 6 bases and J 4 bases, with 10 bases left between them. The CDR3 covers 13 residues. The CDR3 DNA reads TGTGCCAGCAGGGGTGCGAGGGGAAACACCATATATTTT. Residues: CASRGARGNTIYF.